This T cell receptor beta chain was retrieved from a study of blood T cell repertoires in COVID-19. Study-level information: Sites across the United States, Italy and Spain contributed samples from acute and convalescent COVID-19. T cells, B-cell-depleted T cells, or PBMCs supplied cDNA or gDNA.

While infection was still active, Seattle patients were enrolled and then followed longitudinally. Original handling: Nucleated cell counts were estimated from reference gene primer amplification. Assay used: immunoSEQ multiplex PCR; TCRdb lists only in-frame clones, some missing. That table gives V, J and clone size, and the DNA gave D and trimming. The sample has roughly 70,000 clones, roughly 91% seen once. The sequencing sample was made of peripheral blood. The sequence was obtained from a man aged 45 to 65 with COVID-19, enrolled during active disease.

In DNA form, the CDR3 reads TGTGCCAGCAGCTCGACAGGGCTTAATTCACCCCTCCACTTT. It yields the protein CASSSTGLNSPLHF. The chain links TRBV5-4 to TRBJ1-6, with 7 bases fitting TRBD1. V lost 3 bases, J lost 6 bases, and 3 bases stayed unmatched. Germline CDR1 reads SGHNT; CDR2 reads YYREEE (reference sequence). This CDR3 region has 14 residues.